This TCR beta chain stems from a study of graft-versus-host responses after intestinal transplantation. Study background: The whole recipient group had anti-thymocyte globulin induction followed by tacrolimus and steroids for roughly three years.

About this clone: Its antigen is as yet unknown.

In germline, CDR1 is SGHTA, CDR2 FQGNSA. CDR3 length: 13 amino acids. Trimming took off 5 bases at V and 3 bases at J, with 11 bases between the two ends. Study results and caveats: Those patients showing graft-donor T cell macrochimerism displayed high graft-versus-host to host-versus-graft clonal ratios in allografts. Present in recipient marrow, GvH clones included some that appeared first in ileum or blood.

The method was immunoSEQ multiplex PCR; TCRdb's version includes in-frame clones alone and lacks a portion of them. The table includes approximately 90,000 clones, about 88% detected once. Specimen: unstimulated CD4+ T cells sorted from spleen or lymph node cells, collected before transplant. The sequence derives from a human donor who was the organ donor for an intestinal transplant. The V gene is TRBV7-2, the J gene TRBJ2-7, with D perhaps matching TRBD1 (6 bases). Here the CDR3 reads CASSQGQNYEQYF. The DNA for the CDR3 is TGTGCCAGCAGCCAAGGACAGAACTACGAGCAGTACTTC. Full variable domain (missing parts from reference TRBV7-2 and TRBJ2-7): GAGVSQSPSNKVTEKGKDVELRCDPISGHTALYWYRQSLGQGLEFLIYFQGNSAPDKSGLPSDRFSAERTGGSVSTLTIQRTQQEDSAVYLCASSQGQNYEQYFGPGTRLTVT.